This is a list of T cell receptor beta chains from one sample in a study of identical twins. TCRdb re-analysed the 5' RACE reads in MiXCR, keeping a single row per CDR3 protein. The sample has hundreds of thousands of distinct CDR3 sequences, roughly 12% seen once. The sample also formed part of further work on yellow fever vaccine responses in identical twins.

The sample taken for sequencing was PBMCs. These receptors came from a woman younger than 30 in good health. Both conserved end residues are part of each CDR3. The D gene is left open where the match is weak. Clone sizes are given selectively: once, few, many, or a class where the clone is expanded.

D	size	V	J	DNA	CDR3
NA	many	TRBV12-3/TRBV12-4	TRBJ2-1	TGTGCCAGCAGGCTCCCCCCCGGCGGGTCAGGCTCCTACAATGAGCAGTTCTTC	CASRLPPGGSGSYNEQFF
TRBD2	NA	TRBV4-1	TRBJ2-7	TGCGCCAGCAGCCAACACAGTAGCGGGAGAGGCGAGCAGTACTTC	CASSQHSSGRGEQYF
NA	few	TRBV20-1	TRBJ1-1	TGCAGTGCTAGAGCAACAGGGAACACTGAAGCTTTCTTT	CSARATGNTEAFF
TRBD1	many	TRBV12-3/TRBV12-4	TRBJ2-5	TGTGCCAGCAGTTCAGGGGGTTGGGGGCGGCAAGAGACCCAGTACTTC	CASSSGGWGRQETQYF
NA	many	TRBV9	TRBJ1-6	TGTGCCAGCAGCGCTCGGACGTTTTCACCCCTCCACTTT	CASSARTFSPLHF
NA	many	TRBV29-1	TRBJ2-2	TGCAGCGCCGGGGGTATCTCCTCGGCGAACACCGGGGAGCTGTTTTTT	CSAGGISSANTGELFF
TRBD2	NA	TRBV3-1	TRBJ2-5	TGTGCCAGCAGCCTCCTGGGACTAGCGGGAGAGTCCGGGGAGACCCAGTACTTC	CASSLLGLAGESGETQYF
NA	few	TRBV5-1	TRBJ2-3	TGCGCCAGCAGCTCCGGGACTCCAGATACGCAGTATTTT	CASSSGTPDTQYF
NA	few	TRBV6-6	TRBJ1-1	TGTGCCAGCAGTTACCGGTCCGGGACTGAAGCTTTCTTT	CASSYRSGTEAFF
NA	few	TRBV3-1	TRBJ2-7	TGTGCCAGCACTAACCGGCCTTCCTTCGAGCAGTACTTC	CASTNRPSFEQYF
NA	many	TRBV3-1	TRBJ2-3	TGTGCCAGCAGCCAAGAAGGATATTCCACAGATACGCAGTATTTT	CASSQEGYSTDTQYF
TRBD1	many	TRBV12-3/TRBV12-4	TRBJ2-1	TGTGCCAGCAGCCAAACCGGGACAGGGCGGAATGAGCAGTTCTTC	CASSQTGTGRNEQFF
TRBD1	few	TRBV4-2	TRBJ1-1	TGTGCCAGCAGCCAAGGCCTGGGACAGGGGAAGATTGAAGCTTTCTTT	CASSQGLGQGKIEAFF
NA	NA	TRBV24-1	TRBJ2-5	TGTGCCACCAGTGATGCGGACAAGCCACAAGAGACCCAGTACTTC	CATSDADKPQETQYF
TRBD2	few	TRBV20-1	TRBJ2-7	TGCAGTGCTTTACCGGGACTAGCTCCCGGTCCGGCGTCCTACGAGCAGTACTTC	CSALPGLAPGPASYEQYF